This T cell receptor beta chain was identified during a study of blood T cell repertoires in COVID-19. The overall study: COVID-19 samples from acute and convalescent phases originated in the United States, Italy and Spain.

Original analysis: Amplified reference gene primers provided the basis for estimating nucleated cell counts. Libraries were prepared by immunoSEQ multiplex PCR; TCRdb keeps only in-frame clonotypes and omits some of them. The D gene and trimming were derived from the DNA, and the V and J assignments and clone size from that table. The data hold over 100,000 clones, with 85% observed a single time. This CDR3 is built from 14 residues. The V gene lost 5 bases and the J gene lost 6 bases, with 17 bases spanning the gap. The germline V gene encodes CDR1 SGHTA and CDR2 FQGNSA. The source of this sequence is a man at least 80 years old with acute or convalescent COVID-19. Specimen: peripheral blood. V gene TRBV7-2 combines with J gene TRBJ2-7; TRBD1 is a possible D gene (6 bases). The CDR3 region has the DNA TGTGCCAGCAGCCCCGGACAGATACGACTCGAGCAGTACTTC. It encodes CASSPGQIRLEQYF.